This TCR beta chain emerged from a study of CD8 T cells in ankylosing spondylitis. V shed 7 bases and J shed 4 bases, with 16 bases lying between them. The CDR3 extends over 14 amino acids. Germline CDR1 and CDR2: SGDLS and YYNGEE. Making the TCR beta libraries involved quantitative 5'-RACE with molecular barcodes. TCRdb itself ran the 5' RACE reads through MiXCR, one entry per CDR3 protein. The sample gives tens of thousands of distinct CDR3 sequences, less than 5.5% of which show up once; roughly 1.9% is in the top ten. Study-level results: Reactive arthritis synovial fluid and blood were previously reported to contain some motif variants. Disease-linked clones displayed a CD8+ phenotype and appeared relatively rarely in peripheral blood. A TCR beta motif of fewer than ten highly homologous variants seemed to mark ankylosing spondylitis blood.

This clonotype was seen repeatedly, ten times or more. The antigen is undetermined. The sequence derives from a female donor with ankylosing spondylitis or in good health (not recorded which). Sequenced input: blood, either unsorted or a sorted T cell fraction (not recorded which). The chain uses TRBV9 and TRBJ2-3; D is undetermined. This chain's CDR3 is CASATSLTPDTQYF. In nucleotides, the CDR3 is TGTGCCAGCGCTACTTCGTTAACCCCAGATACGCAGTATTTT.